A single sample gave rise to the 30 T cell receptor beta chains below, sequenced in a study of blood T cell repertoires in COVID-19. Sequencing was performed with immunoSEQ multiplex PCR; in TCRdb, only in-frame clones are kept and a portion is missing. The table has roughly 140,000 clones, approximately 80% seen once; the top ten hold around 10%. The source material was peripheral blood. The receptors stem from a woman aged 80 or older in a cohort sampled during active or convalescent COVID-19.

V is TRBV5-8 and J is TRBJ1-3, with D maybe TRBD1 (6 bases). V gave up 6 bases and J gave up 3 bases, with 13 bases separating them. Germline CDR1 SGHTS, CDR2 YDEGEE. This CDR3 is built from 14 residues. CDR3 protein: CASNQDRVGNTIYF. CDR3 bases: TGTGCCAGCAACCAGGACAGAGTTGGAAACACCATATATTTT.

This chain joins TRBV30 and TRBJ1-4, with 9 bases aligning to TRBD1. Germline CDR1 reads GTSNPN; CDR2 reads SVGIG (reference sequence). V gave up 6 bases and J gave up 11 bases; unmatched junction bases: 13. This CDR3 region has 14 residues. The DNA of the CDR3 is TGTGCCTGCACTAAGGGACAGGGAGAGGGGAAACTGTTTTTT. Encoded protein: CACTKGQGEGKLFF. The complete variable domain, with remaining parts taken from reference TRBV30 and TRBJ1-4, reads SQTIHQWPATLVQPVGSPLSLECTVEGTSNPNLYWYRQAAGRGLQLLFYSVGIGQISSEVPQNLSASRPQDRQFILSSKKLLLSDSGFYLCACTKGQGEGKLFFGSGTQLSVL.

This clone appeared a single time. This rearrangement joins TRBV30 to TRBJ1-2; the match to TRBD1 covers 8 bases. CDR1 is GTSNPN and CDR2 is SVGIG in the germline V gene (reference sequence). This CDR3 spans 16 amino acids. Trimming removed 0 bases from V and 4 bases from J; junction bases left unmatched: 10. Here the CDR3 DNA reads TGTGCCTGGAGTGTGGCCAGGGGGCATCGTGGCTATGGCTACACCTTC. Translated, it gives CAWSVARGHRGYGYTF.

This rearrangement joins TRBV5-5 to TRBJ2-2; 7 bases are shared with TRBD1. The trim removed 4 bases at V and 0 bases at J, leaving 3 bases unmatched. This CDR3 region has 15 residues. Germline V gene lookup returns CDR1 SGHKS and CDR2 YYEKEE (reference sequence). The CDR3: CASSRGTANTGELFF. The CDR3 DNA sequence: TGTGCCAGCAGCCGTGGGACAGCGAACACCGGGGAGCTGTTTTTT.

With regard to this clone: The CDR3 ends on some other residue instead of the conserved phenylalanine or tryptophan, so this is likely a read error. The DNA is left out, because the CDR3 cannot be placed on it with certainty; the CDR3 is given as TCRdb lists it. The chain links TRBV12-3 or TRBV12-4 to TRBJ1-1. Inclusive of both ends, the CDR3 amounts to 12 amino acids. CDR3 amino acids: CASSLVWEGPRI.

The rearrangement uses TRBV5-6 and TRBJ2-7; 7 nucleotides align to TRBD2. Per the germline V gene, CDR1 is SGHDT and CDR2 is YYEEEE. The CDR3 consists of 15 residues. Losses at the gene ends were 3 bases for V and 2 bases for J; bases not matched to a gene: 8. The CDR3 DNA is TGTGCCAGCAGCTCCGTGCGGGGGACTACCTACGAGCAGTACTTC. The encoded protein is CASSSVRGTTYEQYF.

V gene TRBV7-9 combines with J gene TRBJ1-2; TRBD1 is a possible D gene (5 bases). Germline V gives CDR1 SEHNR, CDR2 FQNEAQ (reference sequence). V was trimmed by 5 bases and J by 5 bases, leaving 15 bases between them. The CDR3 is 14 amino acids. DNA for the CDR3: TGTGCCAGCAGCGAGCGGGGGGGTCCATATGGCTACACCTTC. Encoded protein: CASSERGGPYGYTF. The full variable domain, completed using reference TRBV7-9 and TRBJ1-2, is DTGVSQNPRHKITKRGQNVTFRCDPISEHNRLYWYRQTLGQGPEFLTYFQNEAQLEKSRLLSDRFSAERPKGSFSTLEIQRTEQGDSAMYLCASSERGGPYGYTFGSGTRLTVV.

The chain combines TRBV5-5 with TRBJ1-1; TRBD1 agrees at 9 bases. There are 15 residues in the CDR3. Germline CDR1 is SGHKS and CDR2 is YYEKEE (reference sequence). V shed 2 bases, J shed 5 bases, and the junction held 7 bases outside the gene matches. The CDR3 coding sequence is TGTGCCAGCAGCTTAACAGGGGGCGGAGAGACTGAAGCTTTCTTT. This codes for CASSLTGGGETEAFF.

This clone was recorded only once. The rearrangement links TRBV5-4 to TRBJ1-1; no reliable D call. The germline V and J ends were trimmed by 4 bases and 3 bases, with 16 bases remaining between them. The CDR3 spans 15 residues. Germline V gene data show CDR1 as SGHNT and CDR2 as YYREEE (reference sequence). The CDR3 nucleotides are TGTGCCAGCAGCGCAAGACGGGAGGTGTACACTGAAGCTTTCTTT. Translation gives CASSARREVYTEAFF.

This clone was observed many times. V is TRBV19 and J is TRBJ1-6, with 8 bases fitting TRBD1. This CDR3 is 15 amino acids long. J was trimmed by 9 bases and V by 6 bases; bases with no gene match: 10. Germline values: CDR1 LNHDA, CDR2 SQIVND (reference sequence). In nucleotides, the CDR3 is TGTGCCAGTAGCGACCCACAGGGGGAGGCTTCACCCCTCCACTTT. Protein product: CASSDPQGEASPLHF.

This rearrangement joins TRBV6-4 to TRBJ2-1; D gene ambiguous. This CDR3 is built from 14 residues. The germline V and J ends were trimmed by 8 bases and 0 bases, with 11 bases remaining between them. Germline CDR1 is MRHNA and CDR2 is SNTAGT. The CDR3 sequence is CASPVLSSYNEQFF. The CDR3 nucleotides are TGTGCCAGCCCCGTCCTAAGCTCCTACAATGAGCAGTTCTTC.

The V and J genes are TRBV24-1 and TRBJ1-2, with unresolved D. V lost 3 bases and J 1 base, leaving 5 bases between the germline ends. Germline V gene sequence: CDR1 KGHDR, CDR2 SFDVKD. This CDR3 comprises 13 residues. CDR3 nucleotide sequence: TGTGCCACCAGTGATGGGCTTAACTATGGCTACACCTTC. This translates into CATSDGLNYGYTF.

This chain uses TRBV2 with TRBJ2-3; tentatively, D is TRBD2 (7 bases). From germline, CDR1 is SNHLY and CDR2 FYNNEI. V lost 8 bases and J 5 bases, leaving 38 bases between the germline ends. CDR3 size: 21 residues. The CDR3 loop reads CASAKTIKVMVEGGAKDTQYF. In nucleotides, the CDR3 is TGTGCCAGCGCCAAAACGATTAAGGTAATGGTTGAGGGGGGGGCTAAAGATACGCAGTATTTT.

The V call is TRBV28, the J call TRBJ2-7; no clear D. CDR3 length equals 11 residues. Trimming took 6 bases from V and 4 from J, leaving 7 bases between them. Germline CDR1 is MDHEN and CDR2 is SYDVKM. The CDR3 DNA is TGTGCCAGCAGCCACTCGTACGAGCAGTACGTC. This codes for CASSHSYEQYV.

The sample holds one count of this clone. The V call is TRBV6-2 or TRBV6-3, the J call TRBJ2-3; D is undetermined. Germline CDR1 reads MNHEY; CDR2 reads SVGEGT. Between the trimmed V and J ends, which lost 4 bases and 4 bases, there was a span of 9 bases. This CDR3 has 13 residues. DNA for the CDR3: TGTGCCAGCAGTTCCCCAAACTCAGATACGCAGTATTTT. It is translated as CASSSPNSDTQYF.

The chain couples TRBV7-3 to TRBJ2-5; D ambiguous. V lost 2 bases and J lost 6, with 10 bases in between. The CDR3 has 13 amino acids. The V gene's germline CDR1 is SGHTA and CDR2 FQGTGA. CDR3 in DNA: TGTGCCAGCAGCTTAGGTACTTCTCAGACCCAGTACTTC. Its translation is CASSLGTSQTQYF.

The chain couples TRBV9 to TRBJ2-3; unclear D gene. The germline V and J ends were trimmed by 4 bases and 0 bases, with 9 bases remaining between them. The CDR3 consists of 14 residues. Germline V gene lookup returns CDR1 SGDLS and CDR2 YYNGEE. The CDR3 nucleotides are TGTGCCAGCAGCCTACTTGTTAGCACAGATACGCAGTATTTT. This encodes CASSLLVSTDTQYF.

The rearrangement links TRBV28 to TRBJ1-1, with 9 bases matching TRBD1. The germline V gene encodes CDR1 MDHEN and CDR2 SYDVKM. V shed 6 bases and J 1 base; nucleotides not matched to a gene: 6. CDR3 size: 15 residues. In DNA form, the CDR3 reads TGTGCCAGCAGGTCGCCGGGACAGGGGAACACTGAAGCTTTCTTT. Translated: CASRSPGQGNTEAFF.

The chain carries TRBV27 and TRBJ1-5; 7 bases match TRBD1. The germline V gene encodes CDR1 MNHEY and CDR2 SMNVEV (reference sequence). The length of the CDR3 is 17 residues. Losses at the gene ends were 2 bases for V and 0 bases for J; bases not matched to a gene: 7. The CDR3 bases are TGTGCCAGCAGTTTACGGCAGGGGGAATATAGCAATCAGCCCCAGCATTTT. Translation: CASSLRQGEYSNQPQHF.

The rearrangement joins TRBV4-1 to TRBJ2-1, with TRBD2 identical over 9 bases. J lost 9 bases, V lost 1 base, and 10 bases had no gene match. Per germline, CDR1 MGHRA and CDR2 YSYEKL. CDR3 length: 16 amino acids. CDR3 loop: CASSQGDLAGTGEQFF. The CDR3 DNA reads as TGCGCCAGCAGCCAAGGGGATCTAGCGGGGACCGGTGAGCAGTTCTTC.

The chain has TRBV5-1 and TRBJ2-6, with D unresolved. The CDR3 consists of 17 residues. The germline V gene encodes CDR1 SGHRS and CDR2 YFSETQ. Deletions cut 1 base from V and 0 bases from J, with 11 bases between. The CDR3 loop is CASSLSSGFSGANVLTF. In DNA, the CDR3 is TGCGCCAGCAGCTTGTCCTCAGGCTTCTCTGGGGCCAACGTCCTGACTTTC. The variable domain in full, with the rest retrieved from reference TRBV5-1 and TRBJ2-6, is KAGVTQTPRYLIKTRGQQVTLSCSPISGHRSVSWYQQTPGQGLQFLFEYFSETQRNKGNFPGRFSGRQFSNSRSEMNVSTLELGDSALYLCASSLSSGFSGANVLTFGAGSRLTVL.

The rearrangement links TRBV6-6 to TRBJ1-3; no clear D. The germline gives CDR1 MNHNY, CDR2 SVGAGI (reference sequence). Trimming stripped 2 bases from V and 8 bases from J, with 10 bases between. This CDR3 comprises 13 residues. This CDR3 reads CASSYAMVDTIYF. CDR3 in DNA: TGTGCCAGCAGTTACGCTATGGTAGACACCATATATTTT.

The chain combines TRBV19 with TRBJ2-7, with 10 bases matching TRBD1. Trimming took 1 base from V and 3 from J; bases not matched to a gene: 3. CDR3 size: 15 residues. Per the germline V gene, CDR1 is LNHDA and CDR2 is SQIVND (reference sequence). CDR3 in amino acids: CASSIAGTGDYEQYF. The CDR3 DNA follows: TGTGCCAGTAGTATAGCCGGGACAGGGGACTACGAGCAGTACTTC.

In its sample, this clone was seen once. The V and J genes are TRBV18 and TRBJ1-1; possible D gene TRBD1, 6 bases. Per germline, CDR1 KGHSH and CDR2 LQKENI. V dropped 3 bases and J dropped 2 bases, with 13 bases sitting between them. The CDR3 sequence is 15 residues long. Here the CDR3 DNA reads TGTGCCAGCTCACCTTCGACAGGCGGAAACACTGAAGCTTTCTTT. Translated: CASSPSTGGNTEAFF.

V and J are TRBV5-4 and TRBJ1-2; D call uncertain. This CDR3 is built from 12 residues. The germline V and J ends were trimmed by 3 bases and 8 bases, with 11 bases remaining between them. The V gene's germline CDR1 is SGHNT and CDR2 YYREEE (reference sequence). The CDR3 DNA sequence: TGTGCCAGCAGCTCCACATACACGGGCTACACCTTC. Translating it yields CASSSTYTGYTF. Together with reference TRBV5-4 and TRBJ1-2, the CDR3 gives the full variable domain: ETGVTQSPTHLIKTRGQQVTLRCSSQSGHNTVSWYQQALGQGPQFIFQYYREEENGRGNFPPRFSGLQFPNYSSELNVNALELDDSALYLCASSSTYTGYTFGSGTRLTVV.

A remark on this clone: Relative to the germline gene, one junction end is altered; a read error may explain this. V usage is TRBV12-5 and J usage is TRBJ1-1; D call uncertain. This CDR3 has 13 residues. Germline lookup yields CDR1 LGHNT and CDR2 FRNRAP. The CDR3 DNA follows: TGTGCTAGTGGTTTGGAGCCCTCCCAAATACTGAAATTT. This translates into CASGLEPSQILKF.

Only one count was recorded for this clone. V is TRBV6-5 and J is TRBJ1-2, with TRBD1 matching 8 bases. This CDR3 is 14 amino acids long. Germline V gene lookup returns CDR1 MNHEY and CDR2 SVGAGI. The junction had 5 bases not matched to a gene; V was cut back by 6 bases and J by 2 bases. The CDR3 sequence is CASRRTGRNYGYTF. The CDR3 DNA is TGTGCCAGCAGACGGACAGGGAGGAACTATGGCTACACCTTC.

The V call is TRBV9, the J call TRBJ2-2; a weak D match, TRBD1 (5 bases). The CDR3 consists of 14 residues. V was trimmed by 7 bases and J by 9 bases, leaving 19 bases between them. Germline CDR1 is SGDLS and CDR2 is YYNGEE. The CDR3, as DNA: TGTGCCAGCTCGAAGGACACCAAAGTGAGGGAGCTGTTTTTT. It specifies CASSKDTKVRELFF. Using reference TRBV9 and TRBJ2-2 for the parts outside the CDR3, the full variable domain is DSGVTQTPKHLITATGQRVTLRCSPRSGDLSVYWYQQSLDQGLQFLIQYYNGEERAKGNILERFSAQQFPDLHSELNLSSLELGDSALYFCASSKDTKVRELFFGEGSRLTVL.

The chain carries TRBV7-3 and TRBJ2-3; D is uncertain. The CDR3 is 12 amino acids. V dropped 5 bases and J dropped 6 bases, with 9 bases sitting between them. The germline V gene encodes CDR1 SGHTA and CDR2 FQGTGA. CDR3 in DNA: TGTGCCAGCAGCCTAGATATGGATACGCAGTATTTT. Its protein is CASSLDMDTQYF.

This chain links TRBV6-2 or TRBV6-3 with TRBJ2-3; perhaps TRBD1 as D (6 bases). The CDR3 is made up of 15 amino acids. CDR1 MNHEY and CDR2 SVGEGT come from the germline V gene. The ends were cut back, 4 bases at V and 1 base at J, with 12 bases in the middle. The CDR3 protein is CASSSWPGGTDTQYF. The CDR3 DNA follows: TGTGCCAGCAGTTCATGGCCAGGGGGCACAGATACGCAGTATTTT.